These 14 T cell receptor beta chains originate from one sample sequenced in a study of T cell changes during pregnancy in multiple sclerosis. The data were produced by immunoSEQ multiplex PCR, yet TCRdb's version contains in-frame clones alone and is incomplete. The table lists tens of thousands of clones, 90% of them singletons. Material: peripheral blood, obtained in the third trimester of pregnancy. All receptors come from a female donor in good health, enrolled as a control in a pregnancy study.

The gene calls are TRBV19 and TRBJ2-5; the D is unclear. Germline lookup yields CDR1 LNHDA and CDR2 SQIVND (reference sequence). The CDR3 has 14 amino acids. Trimming took 6 bases from V and 1 from J, leaving 12 bases between them. The CDR3, as DNA: TGTGCCAGTAGCCGGTGGCCAGGCCAAGAGACCCAGTACTTC. This encodes CASSRWPGQETQYF.

This chain joins TRBV5-1 and TRBJ1-1; TRBD1 matches 7 bases. V lost 3 bases, J lost 0 bases, and 2 bases stayed unmatched. This CDR3 has 14 residues. Germline CDR1 reads SGHRS; CDR2 reads YFSETQ. CDR3 in amino acids: CASSSTGLNTEAFF. The CDR3 DNA sequence: TGCGCCAGCAGCTCGACAGGGTTGAACACTGAAGCTTTCTTT.

The rearrangement uses TRBV4-3 and TRBJ1-2; possible D gene TRBD1, 6 bases. CDR3 length: 14 amino acids. V was shortened by 5 bases and J by 6 bases, with 16 bases between the two germline ends. CDR1 and CDR2 from the germline V gene are LGHNA and YSLEER. CDR3 in DNA: TGCGCCAGCAGCTCCTTGGACAGAGGTAATGGCTACACCTTC. This encodes CASSSLDRGNGYTF.

The chain recombines TRBV7-2 with TRBJ1-2; TRBD1 matches at 7 bases. Trimming at V came to 5 bases and at J to 4 bases, leaving 7 bases not matched to a gene. Germline V gene data show CDR1 as SGHTA and CDR2 as FQGNSA. The CDR3 consists of 14 residues. The CDR3 DNA follows: TGTGCCAGCAGCCCAGACAGGGCCGCCTATGGCTACACCTTC. Translation: CASSPDRAAYGYTF.

The chain couples TRBV11-2 to TRBJ1-4; D unresolved. The CDR3 covers 16 residues. The V and J ends lost 0 bases and 7 bases respectively, with 15 bases between them. CDR1 is SGHAT, CDR2 FQNNGV, per germline. Here the CDR3 DNA reads TGTGCCAGCAGCTTAGATCTAGGCACCCGGGGTGAAAAACTGTTTTTT. It yields the protein CASSLDLGTRGEKLFF.

This clone was counted only a few times. The chain joins TRBV19 to TRBJ1-5; possible D gene TRBD1, 5 bases. V gave up 3 bases and J gave up 6 bases, with 12 bases separating them. CDR1 and CDR2 from the germline V gene are LNHDA and SQIVND (reference sequence). The CDR3 sequence is 14 residues long. This chain's CDR3 is CASSIAGLGQPQHF. In DNA form, the CDR3 reads TGTGCCAGTAGTATCGCAGGGTTGGGTCAGCCCCAGCATTTT. The complete variable domain, with remaining parts taken from reference TRBV19 and TRBJ1-5, reads DGGITQSPKYLFRKEGQNVTLSCEQNLNHDAMYWYRQDPGQGLRLIYYSQIVNDFQKGDIAEGYSVSREKKESFPLTVTSAQKNPTAFYLCASSIAGLGQPQHFGDGTRLSIL.

The chain couples TRBV1 to TRBJ2-1; the table names TRBD2, a call not compared with the DNA. TRBV1 is a documented pseudogene. This CDR3 is 12 amino acids long. The CDR3 region has the DNA TGCACCAGCAGCCAAGATCTAGTCGAGCAGTTCTTC. Translated: CTSSQDLVEQFF.

The chain combines TRBV6-5 with TRBJ1-5; 9 bases fit TRBD1. V lost 6 bases, J lost 3 bases, and 6 bases stayed unmatched. Germline loops: CDR1 MNHEY, CDR2 SVGAGI. The CDR3 is 15 residues long. The CDR3 reads CASRDGTGNNQPQHF. CDR3 in DNA: TGTGCCAGCAGAGACGGGACAGGGAACAATCAGCCCCAGCATTTT.

V and J are TRBV27 and TRBJ2-1; D unresolved. Germline values: CDR1 MNHEY, CDR2 SMNVEV (reference sequence). V gave up 6 bases and J gave up 7 bases, with 7 bases separating them. The length of the CDR3 is 11 residues. CDR3 nucleotide sequence: TGTGCCAGCAGCTCTAGAAATGAGCAGTTCTTC. Translation: CASSSRNEQFF.

This clone was seen a few times. V and J are TRBV6-4 and TRBJ2-5; D is possibly TRBD2 (6 bases). V shed 4 bases and J shed 1 base, with 13 bases lying between them. The CDR3 consists of 15 residues. CDR1 and CDR2 from the germline V gene are MRHNA and SNTAGT. CDR3 DNA sequence: TGTGCCAGCAGTGCCTACTCCGGGGGCCAAGAGACCCAGTACTTC. As protein: CASSAYSGGQETQYF.

The CDR3 loop reads CASSLDGTNSNQPQHF. The CDR3 DNA is TGTGCCAGCAGCTTAGACGGGACTAATAGCAATCAGCCCCAGCATTTT. V gene TRBV7-2 combines with J gene TRBJ1-5; tentatively, D is TRBD1 (5 bases). V gave up 1 base and J gave up 0 bases, with 10 bases separating them. This CDR3 contains 16 residues. The germline V gene encodes CDR1 SGHTA and CDR2 FQGNSA.

This sequence joins TRBV7-9 and TRBJ2-7; 8 positions match TRBD1. In germline, CDR1 is SEHNR, CDR2 FQNEAQ (reference sequence). The CDR3 runs 14 residues. With 4 bases clipped from V and 2 bases from J, the junction kept 4 bases outside the gene matches. This CDR3 is CASSSGQDAYEQYF. DNA for the CDR3: TGTGCCAGCAGCTCGGGACAGGACGCCTACGAGCAGTACTTC.

J is TRBJ2-7 and V is TRBV7-2; 7 bases are a match to TRBD2. The CDR3 has 16 residues. V lost 5 bases to trimming and J lost 3 bases; unmatched junction nucleotides: 13. Per the germline V gene, CDR1 is SGHTA and CDR2 is FQGNSA. CDR3: CASSVIRLARYYEQYF. In DNA, the CDR3 is TGTGCCAGCAGCGTAATTCGACTAGCCCGATACTACGAGCAGTACTTC.

This clone was recorded only once. V and J are TRBV30 and TRBJ2-1; D is undetermined. The CDR3 totals 12 residues. Germline V gene lookup returns CDR1 GTSNPN and CDR2 SVGIG (reference sequence). With 2 bases removed from V and 9 bases from J, the gap between germline ends came to 11 bases. CDR3 in amino acids: CAWSSGAGEQFF. CDR3 DNA sequence: TGTGCCTGGAGTTCTGGAGCTGGTGAGCAGTTCTTC.